Listed below are T cell receptor beta chains from one sample, sequenced in a study of cytomegalovirus exposure and HLA in healthy donors. Only in-frame clones appear in the TCRdb table, and some are missing; sequencing was by immunoSEQ multiplex PCR. Among fewer than 200,000 clones listed, about 80% were seen once. Sequencing used PBMCs. These receptors were taken from a female donor in good health and CMV-seronegative. The CDR3 runs from the conserved cysteine through the conserved F or W. A D gene is named only where the DNA matches it firmly. Some rows mark clone size as missing; the rest say once, few, many or name a class of expanded clone.

length	V	size	D	J	DNA	CDR3
13	TRBV9	NA	NA	TRBJ2-1	TGTGCCAGCAGCACCCGGGGTGGCGGGGAGCAGTTCTTC	CASSTRGGGEQFF
14	TRBV5-4	NA	TRBD1	TRBJ2-2	TGTGCAACGGCGGACAGGGCCAAAACCGGGGAGCTGTTTTTT	CATADRAKTGELFF
15	TRBV5-4	NA	NA	TRBJ1-2	TGTGCCAGCAGCTTGGCCTGGCAGGGGTTTCAGGGCTACACCTTC	CASSLAWQGFQGYTF
13	TRBV7-9	NA	TRBD1	TRBJ1-3	TGTGCCAGCTCGACAGGGTCCGGAAACACCATATATTTT	CASSTGSGNTIYF
17	TRBV19	NA	TRBD2	TRBJ2-7	TGTGCCAGTAGTTTAAAAACCGGACTAGCGGGACCCTACGAGCAGTACTTC	CASSLKTGLAGPYEQYF
13	TRBV5-1	NA	NA	TRBJ2-2	TGCGCCAGCAGCTTGGTAGATACCGGGGAGCTGTTTTTT	CASSLVDTGELFF
12	TRBV29-1	NA	TRBD1	TRBJ2-7	TGCAGCGTTTACAGGGGGAACTACGAGCAGTACTTC	CSVYRGNYEQYF
11	TRBV5-6	once	NA	TRBJ2-7	TGTGCCAGCAGCTTGGGGGGCGAGCAGTACTTC	CASSLGGEQYF
18	TRBV7-6	NA	TRBD1	TRBJ2-3	TGTGCCAGCAGCCCGTCGGGACAGGGGGCAATAATGTCAGATACGCAGTATTTT	CASSPSGQGAIMSDTQYF
15	TRBV5-1	NA	TRBD1	TRBJ1-1	TGCGCCAGCAGCTTGATGGGACAGGGTCGCACTGAAGCTTTCTTT	CASSLMGQGRTEAFF
13	TRBV6-1	NA	NA	TRBJ2-7	TGTGCCAGCAGTGAAGGACACGTCTACGAGCAGTACTTC	CASSEGHVYEQYF
12	TRBV6-6	NA	NA	TRBJ1-1	TGTGCCAGCAGTTATGACCCGTCGAGGGCTTTCTTT	CASSYDPSRAFF
13	TRBV6-1	NA	NA	TRBJ1-1	TGTGCCAGCAGGAGGGGAGGAGGGTCTGAAGCTTTCTTT	CASRRGGGSEAFF
15	TRBV5-4	once	NA	TRBJ1-3	TGTGCCAGCAGCGCACAGGGCGCTCGGAGAAACACCATATATTTT	CASSAQGARRNTIYF
14	TRBV5-6	once	TRBD1	TRBJ1-1	TGTGCCAGCAGCCATGACAGGGTATTCGCTGAAGCTTTCTTT	CASSHDRVFAEAFF
10	TRBV30	NA	NA	TRBJ1-2	TGTGCCTGGCTTAACTATGGCTACACCTTC	CAWLNYGYTF
16	TRBV4-1	NA	NA	TRBJ1-3	TGCGCCAGCAGCCAAGGGTCCCGCAGGGAGGAAAACACCATATATTTT	CASSQGSRREENTIYF
16	TRBV10-3	few	TRBD1	TRBJ1-2	TGTGCCATCAGTGGTGAACCGACAGGGGGGAACAATGGCTACACCTTC	CAISGEPTGGNNGYTF
15	TRBV2	few	TRBD1	TRBJ1-1	TGTGCCAGCAGGCTAACAGGGGCGCTGGCCACTGAAGCTTTCTTT	CASRLTGALATEAFF
16	TRBV7-3	once	NA	TRBJ1-2	TGTGCCAGCAGCTTAATGACAGCTACCAAAGGGGATGGCTACACCTTC	CASSLMTATKGDGYTF
14	TRBV5-1	NA	NA	TRBJ2-5	TGCGCCAGCAGCTCCGTCGGTAAACAAGAGACCCAGTACTTC	CASSSVGKQETQYF
17	TRBV5-1	NA	TRBD1	TRBJ2-3	TGCGCCAGCAGCCCCTCACAGGGGACGATAGGTACAGATACGCAGTATTTT	CASSPSQGTIGTDTQYF
13	TRBV30	NA	TRBD1	TRBJ1-2	TGTGCCTGGAGTAGGGACAGGGTAGGGGGCTACACCTTC	CAWSRDRVGGYTF
16	TRBV28	NA	TRBD1	TRBJ1-4	TGTGCCAGCAGTCCTCCGACAGGGGAAGGAGATGAAAAACTGTTTTTT	CASSPPTGEGDEKLFF
14	TRBV6-4	NA	NA	TRBJ2-2	TGTGCCAGCAGCGCGGGACCGAACACCGGGGAGCTGTTTTTT	CASSAGPNTGELFF
14	TRBV5-1	NA	NA	TRBJ2-2	TGCGCCAGCAGCCCAGGACAGAGCACCGGGGAGCTGTTTTTT	CASSPGQSTGELFF
15	TRBV6-5	NA	NA	TRBJ2-5	TGTGCCAGCAGTTACTCGCCAGGATACCAAGAGACCCAGTACTTC	CASSYSPGYQETQYF
16	TRBV5-1	NA	NA	TRBJ1-1	TGCGCCAGCAGCTTGGGATTCACAACGTCGAACACTGAAGCTTTCTTT	CASSLGFTTSNTEAFF
15	TRBV5-1	NA	TRBD1	TRBJ2-7	TGCGCCAGCAGCTTTGACAGGGCGTCCATCTACGAGCAGTACTTC	CASSFDRASIYEQYF
13	TRBV9	NA	NA	TRBJ2-7	TGTGCCAGCAGCGTAAAGGCAGGGGCCGAGCAGTACTTC	CASSVKAGAEQYF
16	TRBV10-3	NA	NA	TRBJ2-7	TGTGCCATCAGCACCGGGACGGGGGGCTTCGGGCACGAGCAGTACTTC	CAISTGTGGFGHEQYF
16	TRBV7-2	NA	NA	TRBJ2-1	TGTGCCAGCAGCTTAAACCGCGGGGCCCTCTACAATGAGCAGTTCTTC	CASSLNRGALYNEQFF
20	TRBV4-1	NA	TRBD2	TRBJ2-5	TGCGCCAGCAGCCAAGATCCGCCGGATACTAGCGGGGGGCACCTGAGGACCCAGTACTTC	CASSQDPPDTSGGHLRTQYF
17	TRBV5-1	once	NA	TRBJ2-7	TGCGCCAGCAGCTTGGGTACAGGATCACGCGGGGCTTACGAGCAGTACTTC	CASSLGTGSRGAYEQYF
16	TRBV5-6	NA	TRBD1	TRBJ2-5	TGTGCCAGCAGCTTGGACAGGGGGCGCGATGTTGAGACCCAGTACTTC	CASSLDRGRDVETQYF
14	TRBV5-1	NA	TRBD2	TRBJ2-7	TGCGCCAGCAGCTCTTGGACTAGCGCCTACGAGCAGTACTTC	CASSSWTSAYEQYF
15	TRBV11-2	NA	TRBD1	TRBJ1-6	TGTGCCAGCAGCACCTACAGGGGGCAAGGTTCACCCCTCCACTTT	CASSTYRGQGSPLHF
16	TRBV18	NA	NA	TRBJ2-7	TGTGCCAGCTCACCACCGGTCCCCGGAGCCGGCAGCGAGCAGTACTTC	CASSPPVPGAGSEQYF
14	TRBV7-2	NA	TRBD1	TRBJ1-2	TGTGCCAGCAGCTTAGTCACAGGGGACTATGGCTACACCTTC	CASSLVTGDYGYTF
15	TRBV7-6	few	TRBD2	TRBJ2-1	TGTGCCAGCAGCAAAACTAGCGGGAGGGTAAATGAGCAGTTCTTC	CASSKTSGRVNEQFF
17	TRBV11-2	few	TRBD2	TRBJ2-3	TGTGCCAGCAGCCTTAATCCGGGGACTAGCGGGCGGAATACGCAGTATTTT	CASSLNPGTSGRNTQYF
15	TRBV19	NA	NA	TRBJ1-2	TGTGCCAGTAGTATTGCGGGGGGGGCGCCTGGCGGCTACACCTTC	CASSIAGGAPGGYTF
12	TRBV29-1	NA	NA	TRBJ1-5	TGCAGCGTTTCCGTCGGCAATCAGCCCCAGCATTTT	CSVSVGNQPQHF
15	TRBV7-9	NA	TRBD2	TRBJ2-7	TGTGCCAGCAGCTCCTGGGCTAGCGGAAAGTACGAGCAGTACTTC	CASSSWASGKYEQYF
15	TRBV13	few	TRBD1	TRBJ1-5	TGTGCCAGCAGCGCCGGGACAGGGAGCAATCAGCCCCAGCATTTT	CASSAGTGSNQPQHF
13	TRBV2	once	TRBD1	TRBJ1-2	TGTGCCAGCAGTGAAGACAGGGGAGGAGGCTACACCTTC	CASSEDRGGGYTF
14	TRBV11-2	few	TRBD2	TRBJ2-7	TGTGCCAGCAGCTTAGTTGCGGGGGGGTACGAGCAGTACTTC	CASSLVAGGYEQYF
17	TRBV6-1	NA	NA	TRBJ1-2	TGTGCCAGCAGTGAACGCGGCAGCACGCGCCTTAACTATGGCTACACCTTC	CASSERGSTRLNYGYTF